The entry below describes one T cell receptor beta chain. How the authors handled the data: Nucleated cell number was recorded as an estimate derived from reference gene primer amplification. Using immunoSEQ multiplex PCR, the repertoire was profiled, and TCRdb retains in-frame clones only, with some absent. Clone size and V and J calls were adopted from that table, with D and trimming inferred from the DNA. The sample records 150,000 to 200,000 clones, 75% to 90% being singletons. This record comes from a study of blood T cell repertoires in COVID-19. Study-level information: COVID-19 samples, acute and convalescent, were from the United States, Italy and Spain. Sample material is recorded as cDNA or gDNA derived from T cells, B-cell-depleted T cells, or PBMCs.

Germline assignment: CDR1 KGHSH and CDR2 LQKENI. V lost 1 base, J lost 3 bases, and 13 bases lay in between. There are 16 residues in the CDR3. While infection was still active, Seattle patients were enrolled and then followed longitudinally. This receptor was identified in a woman between 65 and 79 years old with COVID-19, enrolled during active disease. The chain links TRBV18 to TRBJ1-3, with D tentatively TRBD1 (5 bases). Sequencing input: peripheral blood. As DNA, the CDR3 is TGTGCCAGCTCACCACTTCAACAGGTTATTGGAAACACCATATATTTT. It translates to CASSPLQQVIGNTIYF.